The source of this TCR beta chain is a study of T cell changes during pregnancy in multiple sclerosis. The repertoire was sequenced with immunoSEQ multiplex PCR; TCRdb's copy has only in-frame clones and lacks some. Here the sample spans about 120,000 clones, 93% being singletons. Sample: peripheral blood, taken before pregnancy. The source is a female donor with multiple sclerosis, enrolled in a pregnancy study.

CDR3 in DNA: TGTGCCAGCAAGGAGAGTGTCTCTCAGCCCCAGCATTTT. This sequence encodes CASKESVSQPQHF. The rearrangement joins TRBV6-1 to TRBJ1-5; D gene uncertain. The CDR3 is 13 residues long. Looked up from germline, CDR1 is MNHNS and CDR2 is SASEGT. The germline V and J ends were trimmed by 7 bases and 6 bases, with 13 bases remaining between them.